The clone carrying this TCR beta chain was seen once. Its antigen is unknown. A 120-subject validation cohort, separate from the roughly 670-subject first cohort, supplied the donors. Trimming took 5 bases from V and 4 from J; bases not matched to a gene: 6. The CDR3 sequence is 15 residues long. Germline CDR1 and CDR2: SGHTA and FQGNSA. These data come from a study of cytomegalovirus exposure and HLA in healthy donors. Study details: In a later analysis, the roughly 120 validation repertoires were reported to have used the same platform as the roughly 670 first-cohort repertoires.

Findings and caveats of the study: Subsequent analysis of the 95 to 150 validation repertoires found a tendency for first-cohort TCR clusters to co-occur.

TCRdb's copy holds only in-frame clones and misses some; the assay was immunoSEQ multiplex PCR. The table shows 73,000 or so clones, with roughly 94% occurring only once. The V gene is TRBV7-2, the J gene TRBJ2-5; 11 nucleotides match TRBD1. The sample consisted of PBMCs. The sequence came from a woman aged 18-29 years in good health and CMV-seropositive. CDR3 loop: CASSAVGTGGETQYF. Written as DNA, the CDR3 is TGTGCCAGCAGCGCAGTTGGGACAGGGGGAGAGACCCAGTACTTC. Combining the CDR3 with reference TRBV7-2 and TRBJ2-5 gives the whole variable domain GAGVSQSPSNKVTEKGKDVELRCDPISGHTALYWYRQSLGQGLEFLIYFQGNSAPDKSGLPSDRFSAERTGGSVSTLTIQRTQQEDSAVYLCASSAVGTGGETQYFGPGTRLLVL.